Here is one T cell receptor beta chain with its context. In this sample, this clonotype turned up a few times. Its antigen is currently not known. Base quality data are lacking; no much larger clone is found one base away. This sample was taken from a study of T cell repertoires in aging, cancer and after chemotherapy (dated by TCRdb to the late 2010s). For the wider study: Six donor age groups were covered, ranging from 30 or younger up to 70 or older, and each group contained at least three individuals. Control TCR repertoires from healthy donors were recorded across several months to years, and re-sampling revealed clear clonal overlap. The complete dataset included about 8.8 million TCR reads. The study profiled peripheral blood TCR beta repertoires from healthy donors and cancer patients to examine immunoaging and T cell reconstitution after chemotherapy. Alongside under 100 healthy donors serving as a reference group, the cohort included some 210 cancer patients, of whom roughly 91 had hematological cancers and around 120 had solid cancers. General study outcomes and caveats: An increase in median generation probability over the chemotherapy interval was observed in both cancer cohorts, suggesting that the repertoire was reconstituted through rebound thymic output. In healthy donors, the decline in TCR diversity with age was mainly due to loss of richness, whereas in cancer patients loss of evenness also played a role. Compared with age-matched healthy donors, untreated patients with either hematological or solid cancers had significantly lower TCR diversity in the blood along with higher clonality. It was noted by the authors that conclusions about immunological memory after chemotherapy cannot be drawn from the repertoire data.

The germline V gene (reference sequence) supplies CDR1 LNHDA and CDR2 SQIVND. The CDR3, from cysteine to phenylalanine, totals 15 residues. The entry retains the CDR3 DNA only, 45 bases that are in frame from base 1. The germline ends are 14 bases apart after V is trimmed by 1 base and J by 7 bases. TCR beta rearrangements were amplified from genomic DNA extracted from peripheral blood rather than from sorted cells or RNA. Multiplex touch-down PCR with a mixed TRB-A/B primer pool was used to amplify rearranged TRB sequences covering the V, D and J segments. Illumina adapters and sample indices were attached to the amplicons through two consecutive PCR reactions run with Phusion HS II polymerase. Amplicons were gel-purified using the NucleoSpin Gel and PCR Clean-up kit and were subsequently checked with Qubit and an Agilent 2100 Bioanalyzer. Libraries were sequenced on an Illumina MiSeq using 600-cycle, single-indexed, paired-end runs. For the original study's pipeline: MiXCR versions 2.12 and 3.0.5 were used to process TRB sequences. Each unique CDR3 nucleotide sequence counted as one clone, and only productive sequences with at least two reads were retained. Shannon diversity, evenness, clonality (one minus evenness), and alpha-parameterized diversity profiles from alpha 0 to 5 were included as repertoire metrics. The IGoR algorithm was used to compute generation probabilities of clones in paired pre- and post-chemotherapy samples. TCRdb redid the processing of the public reads, applying fastp at Q25 and MiXCR, and retained in-frame beta chains. Each entry is one CDR3 protein sequence, shown with its most common DNA and genes. In this record, the V and J calls reflect TCRdb's handling and not the investigators' own analysis. Present in this sample are 9,500 or so distinct CDR3 sequences, 24% of which were seen just once. Around 2.5% of the sample is in the top ten clones.

Rearrangement joined TRBV19 to TRBJ2-1, with the D gene call left open. The sequence derives from a human donor in good health. The sample was blood. The CDR3 here reads CASSIGRLPMNEQFF. The sequence in DNA is TGTGCCAGTAGTATAGGAAGACTCCCAATGAATGAGCAGTTCTTC.